This passage covers 26 T cell receptor beta chains from one sample sequenced in a study of Graves' ophthalmopathy and Graves' hyperthyroidism. Amplifying from RNA transcripts, the study obtained TCR beta CDR3 regions. HTBI primers primed a first-round RT-PCR, and a second-round multiplex PCR followed. In TCRdb, the multiplex PCR reads were re-called with MiXCR into one record per CDR3 protein. The table lists 560,000 or so distinct CDR3 sequences, about two fifths of them singletons, with approximately 4.1% in the top ten. The specimen sequenced was peripheral blood or thyroid tissue (not recorded which). These receptors were taken from an adult man with Graves' hyperthyroidism.

This clonotype was recorded many times. The chain links TRBV7-9 to TRBJ1-3; D call uncertain. CDR1 and CDR2 (germline): SEHNR, FQNEAQ (reference sequence). The CDR3 is 11 residues long. Between the trimmed V and J ends, which lost 5 bases and 4 bases, there was a span of 3 bases. The CDR3 spells CASSPGNTIYF. The CDR3 DNA is TGTGCCAGCAGCCCCGGAAACACCATATATTTT.

This sequence joins TRBV24-1 and TRBJ2-5; D is possibly TRBD1 or TRBD2 (5 bases each). V lost 10 bases to trimming and J lost 2 bases, with 13 bases between them. Germline V lookup: CDR1 KGHDR, CDR2 SFDVKD. This CDR3 spans 13 amino acids. The CDR3 protein is CATAGTGQETQYF. The CDR3 DNA follows: TGTGCCACAGCCGGGACGGGGCAAGAGACCCAGTACTTC.

The chain couples TRBV10-3 to TRBJ1-6; D ambiguous. From germline, CDR1 is ENHRY and CDR2 SYGVKD. Between the trimmed V and J ends, which lost 3 bases and 13 bases, there was a span of 16 bases. The length of the CDR3 is 14 residues. This chain's CDR3 is CAISDWGGNQPLHF. DNA of the CDR3: TGTGCCATCAGTGATTGGGGTGGGAATCAGCCCCTCCACTTT.

This clonotype was observed at least ten times. The rearrangement uses TRBV9 and TRBJ2-7; D perhaps matches TRBD2 (6 bases). Germline lookup yields CDR1 SGDLS and CDR2 YYNGEE. The V end lost 4 bases, the J end lost 2 bases, and 13 bases lay between the germline ends. The CDR3 has 14 residues. Here the CDR3 reads CASSPRAGTYEQYF. CDR3 bases: TGTGCCAGCAGCCCCAGGGCGGGGACCTACGAGCAGTACTTC.

This clonotype was counted a single time. This chain uses TRBV10-3 with TRBJ2-7; TRBD1 matches 10 bases. V gave up 4 bases and J gave up 4 bases; unmatched junction bases: 7. The CDR3 contains 15 residues. CDR1 ENHRY and CDR2 SYGVKD come from the germline V gene. The CDR3 is CAISGPGTGVYEQYF. The CDR3 region has the DNA TGTGCCATCAGTGGACCTGGGACAGGGGTGTACGAGCAGTACTTC.

This clonotype was counted ten times or more. The V and J genes are TRBV6-5 and TRBJ2-5; the D call may be TRBD1 or TRBD2 (6 bases each). Germline V gene lookup returns CDR1 MNHEY and CDR2 SVGAGI. This CDR3 region has 15 residues. V gave up 4 bases and J gave up 1 base, with 13 bases separating them. Here the CDR3 DNA reads TGTGCCAGCAGTTCCCCACAGGGACTCCAAGAGACCCAGTACTTC. The encoded protein is CASSSPQGLQETQYF.

This clonotype was observed a single time. The J gene is TRBJ2-5, the V gene TRBV20-1, with 7 positions matching TRBD2. After removal of 5 bases from V and 11 bases from J, the junction contained 23 bases not matched to a gene. The CDR3 has 16 residues. The germline gives CDR1 DFQATT, CDR2 SNEGSKA (reference sequence). CDR3 sequence (DNA): TGCAGTGCTCGAGTTCCTTTTGGGAGGGGCACAGATACGCAGTACTTC. This translates into CSARVPFGRGTDTQYF.

This clonotype has ten or more counts. The V and J genes are TRBV15 and TRBJ2-5, with TRBD1 identical over 9 bases. The CDR3 extends over 17 amino acids. Germline lookup yields CDR1 LNHNV and CDR2 YYDKDF (reference sequence). V shed 0 bases, J shed 1 base, and the junction held 6 bases outside the gene matches. CDR3 protein: CATSRDGTGGRQETQYF. For the CDR3, the DNA is TGTGCCACCAGCAGAGATGGCACAGGGGGCCGCCAAGAGACCCAGTACTTC.

The V and J genes are TRBV5-1 and TRBJ1-1, with D unclear. CDR1 and CDR2 (germline): SGHRS, YFSETQ. V was clipped by 6 bases and J by 1 base, with 16 bases between them. This CDR3 has 15 residues. Here the CDR3 DNA reads TGCGCCAGCATCCCGACGCCGGCCCGGAACACTGAAGCTTTCTTT. The encoded protein is CASIPTPARNTEAFF.

This clonotype appeared many times. The rearrangement links TRBV15 to TRBJ1-5; possible D gene TRBD1, 6 bases. This CDR3 has 16 amino acids. Deletions cut 5 bases from V and 5 bases from J, with 19 bases between. Germline assignment: CDR1 LNHNV and CDR2 YYDKDF (reference sequence). For the CDR3, the DNA is TGTGCCACCAGCGGGACACATTCTAGGGCTGATCAGCCCCAGCATTTT. Translating gives CATSGTHSRADQPQHF.

This clonotype was counted many times. This rearrangement joins TRBV7-2 to TRBJ1-6, with 8 bases that match TRBD1. The germline V gene has CDR1 SGHTA and CDR2 FQGNSA. With V trimmed by 10 bases and J by 1 base, 9 bases remained unmatched. The CDR3 runs 16 residues. In DNA form, the CDR3 reads TGTGCCACAACCGACAGGGGCAGGTCCTATAATTCACCCCTCCACTTT. Amino acids: CATTDRGRSYNSPLHF.

In its sample, this clonotype was seen a few times. This sequence joins TRBV19 and TRBJ1-5, with 8 bases fitting TRBD1. V lost 5 bases and J lost 2; bases outside the gene matches: 8. CDR1 and CDR2 (germline): LNHDA, SQIVND (reference sequence). The CDR3 extends over 16 amino acids. CDR3 sequence reads: CASSSFETGGNQPQHF. CDR3 nucleotide sequence: TGTGCCAGTAGTTCCTTTGAGACAGGGGGCAATCAGCCCCAGCATTTT.

This clonotype was recorded many times. The V call is TRBV2, the J call TRBJ2-2; D might be TRBD1 (5 bases). Per germline, CDR1 SNHLY and CDR2 FYNNEI. CDR3 length equals 14 residues. Trimming stripped 4 bases from V and 5 bases from J, with 11 bases between. The CDR3 DNA follows: TGTGCCAGCAGTGCTCAGGGATGGACCGGGGAGCTGTTTTTT. It specifies CASSAQGWTGELFF.

There are many counts of this clonotype. The chain is built from TRBV7-9 and TRBJ1-5, with D hard to call. The germline CDR1 and CDR2 sequences are SEHNR and FQNEAQ (reference sequence). Between the trimmed V and J ends, which lost 8 bases and 1 base, there was a span of 9 bases. The CDR3 totals 13 residues. The CDR3 here is CASGRESNQPQHF. CDR3 DNA: TGTGCCAGCGGGAGGGAAAGCAATCAGCCCCAGCATTTT. The full variable domain, rest sourced from reference TRBV7-9 and TRBJ1-5, is DTGVSQNPRHKITKRGQNVTFRCDPISEHNRLYWYRQTLGQGPEFLTYFQNEAQLEKSRLLSDRFSAERPKGSFSTLEIQRTEQGDSAMYLCASGRESNQPQHFGDGTRLSIL.

A few counts support this clonotype. The rearrangement uses TRBV20-1 and TRBJ1-5; TRBD1 agrees at 7 bases. Trimming at V came to 7 bases and at J to 0 bases, leaving 6 bases not matched to a gene. The CDR3 runs 14 residues. Germline V gene sequence: CDR1 DFQATT, CDR2 SNEGSKA (reference sequence). CDR3 loop: CSGNRGHSNQPQHF. CDR3 DNA sequence: TGCAGTGGTAACAGGGGCCATAGCAATCAGCCCCAGCATTTT.

This clonotype was picked up many times. This chain uses TRBV6-1 with TRBJ2-7, with 8 bases lining up with TRBD1. V shed 10 bases, J shed 2 bases, and the junction held 7 bases outside the gene matches. Germline CDR1 MNHNS, CDR2 SASEGT. The CDR3 consists of 13 residues. As DNA, the CDR3 is TGTGCCAACTCCGAGACAGGGGCCTACGAGCAGTACTTC. Translation gives CANSETGAYEQYF.

This clonotype was counted many times. This chain connects TRBV7-9 to TRBJ2-5; D is undetermined. Germline lookup yields CDR1 SEHNR and CDR2 FQNEAQ (reference sequence). V lost 6 bases, J lost 5 bases, and 10 bases lay in between. The CDR3 is 12 amino acids. Here the CDR3 DNA reads TGTGCCAGCAGGCAAACGTCGGAGACCCAGTACTTC. Its translation: CASRQTSETQYF.

On this clonotype itself: Because it lacks the conserved phenylalanine or tryptophan at the end, this CDR3 is likely a read error. The V gene is TRBV7-2, the J gene TRBJ2-5, with D perhaps TRBD2 (6 bases). The CDR3 covers 13 residues. From germline, CDR1 is SGHTA and CDR2 FQGNSA. Trimming removed 5 bases from V and 4 bases from J, with 11 bases in between. CDR3: CASSTRDLETQYL. The CDR3 coding sequence is TGTGCCAGCAGCACGAGGGACTTAGAGACCCAGTACCTC.

This clonotype was detected a few times. The chain has TRBV13 and TRBJ2-2; 11 bases align to TRBD2. Unmatched junction bases numbered 8, after V lost 6 bases and J lost 2 bases. CDR1 PRHDT and CDR2 FYEKMQ come from the germline V gene (reference sequence). This CDR3 is built from 17 residues. The CDR3 coding sequence is TGTGCCAGCAGACACCAACTAGCGGGGGTTAACACCGGGGAGCTGTTTTTT. Translation gives CASRHQLAGVNTGELFF.

A few counts support this clonotype. This rearrangement joins TRBV7-3 to TRBJ2-5; 11 nucleotides line up with TRBD2. The DNA end is a closer match to TRBJ2-1, so the J assignment may be wrong. The CDR3 runs to 14 residues. Germline CDR1 is SGHTA and CDR2 is FQGTGA. The CDR3 loop is CASSLGLAASEQFF. The DNA of the CDR3 is TGTGCCAGCAGCCTGGGACTAGCGGCCTCGGAGCAGTTCTTC.

This clonotype was seen a few times. The chain links TRBV2 to TRBJ1-1; D is possibly TRBD1 (5 bases). V lost 7 bases, J lost 5 bases, and 17 bases lay in between. This CDR3 spans 14 amino acids. Germline lookup yields CDR1 SNHLY and CDR2 FYNNEI. The CDR3 is CASTPSGVQTEAFF. The CDR3, as DNA: TGTGCCAGCACCCCCTCGGGGGTCCAGACTGAAGCTTTCTTT.

V and J are TRBV12-3 or TRBV12-4 and TRBJ2-2; D remains ambiguous. The CDR3 contains 15 residues. V lost 6 bases and J lost 0, with 11 bases in between. The CDR3 sequence is CASRQTFSNTGELFF. The CDR3 DNA reads TGTGCCAGCAGGCAGACATTTTCGAACACCGGGGAGCTGTTTTTT.

The gene calls are TRBV29-1 and TRBJ2-7, with a possible D match to TRBD1 (6 bases). The V end lost 8 bases, the J end lost 1 base, and 9 bases lay between the germline ends. The CDR3 is 11 amino acids. Germline CDR1 reads SQVTM; CDR2 reads ANQGSEA. The CDR3 sequence is CSQGKSYEQYF. Here the CDR3 DNA reads TGCAGCCAGGGGAAGTCCTACGAGCAGTACTTC.

This clonotype was seen ten or more times. The V and J genes are TRBV7-2 and TRBJ2-3; no reliable D call. Germline assignment: CDR1 SGHTA and CDR2 FQGNSA. CDR3 length: 15 amino acids. V dropped 1 base and J dropped 1 base, with 9 bases sitting between them. CDR3 in amino acids: CASSLDRRRTDTQYF. The CDR3 DNA follows: TGTGCCAGCAGCTTAGACCGGAGACGCACAGATACGCAGTATTTT.

The V gene is TRBV7-2, the J gene TRBJ2-2, with TRBD2 matching 7 bases. The CDR3 length is 14 residues. V shed 3 bases, J shed 4 bases, and the junction held 2 bases outside the gene matches. Germline V gives CDR1 SGHTA, CDR2 FQGNSA. The CDR3 loop is CASSLTSSTGELFF. CDR3 DNA: TGTGCCAGCAGCTTGACTAGCAGCACCGGGGAGCTGTTTTTT.

This clonotype was detected ten times or more. This chain links TRBV10-3 with TRBJ1-2; the D is unclear. Germline CDR1 and CDR2: ENHRY and SYGVKD. This CDR3 is built from 13 residues. The V and J ends lost 9 bases and 3 bases respectively, with 14 bases between them. CDR3 nucleotide sequence: TGTGCCATTACCGGGAACTTCGACTATGGCTACACCTTC. This translates into CAITGNFDYGYTF.